These T cell receptor beta chains were read from a single sample in a study of control samples from healthy donors and cancer patients. Sequencing was performed with immunoSEQ multiplex PCR; in TCRdb, only in-frame clones are kept and a portion is missing. The sample comprises approximately 140,000 clones, about 85% of which are singletons, and roughly 8.7% rests with the top ten. Sequenced material: blood. These receptors were obtained from a young woman in good health. Both conserved end residues are part of each CDR3. D genes are given only for firm matches. Where a row states a size, it is once, few, many or the class of an expanded clone; other rows omit it.

j_gene: TRBJ1-1
abundance: -
d_gene: -
v_gene: TRBV9
CDR3aa: CASSVGATNTEAFF
CDR3nt: TGTGCCAGCAGCGTAGGGGCGACGAACACTGAAGCTTTCTTT

j_gene: TRBJ2-3
abundance: -
d_gene: -
v_gene: TRBV7-2
CDR3aa: CASSSWGVDTQYF
CDR3nt: TGTGCCAGCTCCTCTTGGGGTGTCGATACGCAGTATTTT

j_gene: TRBJ1-2
abundance: -
d_gene: TRBD1
v_gene: TRBV28
CDR3aa: CASRTTGGAYGYTF
CDR3nt: TGTGCCAGCAGGACTACAGGGGGCGCCTATGGCTACACCTTC

j_gene: TRBJ1-2
abundance: once
d_gene: -
v_gene: TRBV4-2
CDR3aa: CASSRIQVRKDYGYTF
CDR3nt: TGTGCCAGCAGCCGGATTCAGGTCAGGAAGGACTATGGCTACACCTTC

j_gene: TRBJ1-4
abundance: -
d_gene: TRBD1
v_gene: TRBV20-1
CDR3aa: CSASWDRGETNEKLFF
CDR3nt: TGCAGTGCTAGTTGGGACAGGGGGGAGACTAATGAAAAACTGTTTTTT

j_gene: TRBJ1-2
abundance: -
d_gene: -
v_gene: TRBV7-8
CDR3aa: CASSLARHGPYQGIGYGYTF
CDR3nt: TGTGCCAGCAGCTTAGCTCGGCACGGTCCATACCAGGGGATCGGCTATGGCTACACCTTC

j_gene: TRBJ2-1
abundance: -
d_gene: TRBD2
v_gene: TRBV19
CDR3aa: CASSFGRASGRNEQFF
CDR3nt: TGTGCCAGTAGCTTCGGGAGGGCTAGCGGGAGGAATGAGCAGTTCTTC

j_gene: TRBJ1-2
abundance: -
d_gene: TRBD1
v_gene: TRBV5-6
CDR3aa: CASSSGGQLYGYTF
CDR3nt: TGTGCCAGCAGCTCGGGGGGACAGTTATATGGCTACACCTTC

j_gene: TRBJ2-7
abundance: few
d_gene: TRBD2
v_gene: TRBV29-1
CDR3aa: CSVEVSGRGNYEQYF
CDR3nt: TGCAGCGTTGAGGTTAGCGGGAGGGGTAACTACGAGCAGTACTTC

j_gene: TRBJ2-5
abundance: -
d_gene: TRBD2
v_gene: TRBV7-2
CDR3aa: CASSPGLARETQYF
CDR3nt: TGTGCCAGCAGTCCCGGACTAGCGAGAGAGACCCAGTACTTC

j_gene: TRBJ2-2
abundance: -
d_gene: TRBD1
v_gene: TRBV6-5
CDR3aa: CASSSQGASTGELFF
CDR3nt: TGTGCCAGCAGTTCCCAGGGGGCGAGCACCGGGGAGCTGTTTTTT

j_gene: TRBJ1-5
abundance: -
d_gene: TRBD1
v_gene: TRBV18
CDR3aa: CASSLGQGAGQPQHF
CDR3nt: TGTGCCAGCTCACTGGGACAGGGGGCCGGACAGCCCCAGCATTTT

j_gene: TRBJ2-6
abundance: once
d_gene: TRBD1
v_gene: TRBV2
CDR3aa: CASSGTGKPGANVLTF
CDR3nt: TGTGCCAGCTCCGGGACAGGGAAGCCTGGGGCCAACGTCCTGACTTTC

j_gene: TRBJ1-4
abundance: once
d_gene: TRBD1
v_gene: TRBV18
CDR3aa: CASSPQTGNNNEKLFF
CDR3nt: TGTGCCAGCTCACCTCAGACAGGGAACAATAATGAAAAACTGTTTTTT

j_gene: TRBJ2-7
abundance: -
d_gene: -
v_gene: TRBV2
CDR3aa: CASSESPRAGCYF
CDR3nt: TGTGCCAGCAGTGAATCCCCGAGGGCAGGGTGTTATTTC

j_gene: TRBJ1-5
abundance: once
d_gene: -
v_gene: TRBV3-1/TRBV3-2
CDR3aa: CASSNTGRLGYNNQPQHF
CDR3nt: TGTGCCAGCAGTAACACAGGCCGACTGGGATATAACAATCAGCCCCAGCATTTT

j_gene: TRBJ2-1
abundance: -
d_gene: TRBD2
v_gene: TRBV5-1
CDR3aa: CASSLGGSSYNEQFF
CDR3nt: TGCGCCAGCAGCTTGGGCGGGAGCTCCTACAATGAGCAGTTCTTC

j_gene: TRBJ2-1
abundance: -
d_gene: -
v_gene: TRBV4-2
CDR3aa: CASRRAGQNEQFF
CDR3nt: TGTGCCAGCAGGAGAGCGGGCCAAAATGAGCAGTTCTTC

j_gene: TRBJ2-7
abundance: -
d_gene: -
v_gene: TRBV3-1/TRBV3-2
CDR3aa: CASSQENFPGESYEQYF
CDR3nt: TGTGCCAGCAGCCAAGAAAACTTCCCAGGGGAATCCTACGAGCAGTACTTC

j_gene: TRBJ1-1
abundance: -
d_gene: -
v_gene: TRBV10-3
CDR3aa: CAIFRDPMNTEAFF
CDR3nt: TGTGCCATCTTCAGGGACCCTATGAACACTGAAGCTTTCTTT

j_gene: TRBJ1-6
abundance: once
d_gene: TRBD1
v_gene: TRBV5-1
CDR3aa: CASSPDRERAPLHF
CDR3nt: TGCGCCAGCAGCCCGGACAGGGAGAGGGCACCCCTCCACTTT

j_gene: TRBJ1-2
abundance: -
d_gene: TRBD1
v_gene: TRBV5-1
CDR3aa: CASSFGGGEQRGYTF
CDR3nt: TGCGCCAGCAGCTTTGGAGGGGGCGAACAGCGGGGCTACACCTTC

j_gene: TRBJ2-2
abundance: few
d_gene: -
v_gene: TRBV3-1/TRBV3-2
CDR3aa: CASSQQGLSGELFF
CDR3nt: TGTGCCAGCAGCCAACAGGGGTTATCCGGGGAGCTGTTTTTT

j_gene: TRBJ2-5
abundance: -
d_gene: TRBD2
v_gene: TRBV3-1/TRBV3-2
CDR3aa: CASSQRLAGQETQYF
CDR3nt: TGTGCCAGCAGCCAACGACTAGCGGGACAAGAGACCCAGTACTTC

j_gene: TRBJ1-2
abundance: -
d_gene: TRBD1
v_gene: TRBV7-9
CDR3aa: CASSFGQGIGYTF
CDR3nt: TGTGCCAGCAGCTTTGGACAGGGGATTGGCTACACCTTC

j_gene: TRBJ1-2
abundance: -
d_gene: TRBD1
v_gene: TRBV7-2
CDR3aa: CASSLTGQGNYGYTF
CDR3nt: TGTGCCAGCAGTCTGACTGGACAGGGGAACTATGGCTACACCTTC

j_gene: TRBJ2-1
abundance: -
d_gene: -
v_gene: TRBV9
CDR3aa: CASTQGGGRWDEQFF
CDR3nt: TGTGCCAGCACCCAGGGGGGGGGAAGGTGGGATGAGCAGTTCTTC

j_gene: TRBJ2-6
abundance: -
d_gene: TRBD2
v_gene: TRBV2
CDR3aa: CASGGGGHSGANVLTF
CDR3nt: TGTGCCAGCGGCGGGGGAGGCCACTCTGGGGCCAACGTCCTGACTTTC

j_gene: TRBJ2-1
abundance: -
d_gene: -
v_gene: TRBV11-1
CDR3aa: CASRAETEQFF
CDR3nt: TGTGCCTCAAGGGCTGAAACTGAGCAGTTCTTC

j_gene: TRBJ1-5
abundance: -
d_gene: -
v_gene: TRBV28
CDR3aa: CASRGAGQNQPQHF
CDR3nt: TGTGCCAGCAGAGGAGCAGGCCAAAATCAGCCCCAGCATTTT

j_gene: TRBJ2-3
abundance: -
d_gene: -
v_gene: TRBV7-2
CDR3aa: CASSQAAGSTDTQYF
CDR3nt: TGTGCCAGCAGCCAAGCGGCCGGATCCACAGATACGCAGTATTTT

j_gene: TRBJ1-3
abundance: -
d_gene: -
v_gene: TRBV28
CDR3aa: CASSGAGGNTIYF
CDR3nt: TGTGCCAGCAGTGGGGCCGGTGGAAACACCATATATTTT

j_gene: TRBJ2-7
abundance: -
d_gene: -
v_gene: TRBV14
CDR3aa: CASSQVAGPYEQYF
CDR3nt: TGTGCCAGCAGCCAAGTTGCAGGCCCCTACGAGCAGTACTTC

j_gene: TRBJ2-7
abundance: -
d_gene: TRBD2
v_gene: TRBV5-6
CDR3aa: CASSRGSNYEQYF
CDR3nt: TGTGCCAGCAGCCGCGGGAGTAACTACGAGCAGTACTTC

j_gene: TRBJ2-2
abundance: -
d_gene: TRBD2
v_gene: TRBV7-2
CDR3aa: CASSLLAGATGELFF
CDR3nt: TGTGCCAGCAGCTTACTAGCGGGAGCCACCGGGGAGCTGTTTTTT

j_gene: TRBJ2-5
abundance: few
d_gene: -
v_gene: TRBV7-9
CDR3aa: CASSLAGNGGVETQYF
CDR3nt: TGTGCCAGCAGCTTAGCAGGGAACGGGGGAGTGGAGACCCAGTACTTC

j_gene: TRBJ1-2
abundance: -
d_gene: TRBD1
v_gene: TRBV5-6
CDR3aa: CASSLYPEQGARGYTF
CDR3nt: TGTGCCAGCAGCTTGTATCCTGAACAGGGGGCGCGCGGCTACACCTTC

j_gene: TRBJ1-6
abundance: few
d_gene: -
v_gene: TRBV19
CDR3aa: CASSTSRDDNSPLHF
CDR3nt: TGTGCCAGTAGTACGTCCAGGGACGATAATTCACCCCTCCACTTT

j_gene: TRBJ2-3
abundance: -
d_gene: -
v_gene: TRBV5-4
CDR3aa: CASSLERRPDTQYF
CDR3nt: TGTGCCAGCAGCTTGGAGCGGCGTCCAGATACGCAGTATTTT

j_gene: TRBJ1-2
abundance: -
d_gene: -
v_gene: TRBV2
CDR3aa: CASSEGEQGRRYTF
CDR3nt: TGTGCCAGCAGTGAAGGGGAGCAGGGTCGGCGCTACACCTTC

j_gene: TRBJ1-2
abundance: -
d_gene: TRBD1
v_gene: TRBV28
CDR3aa: CASSPPTGAGYTF
CDR3nt: TGTGCCAGCAGCCCCCCGACAGGGGCTGGCTACACCTTC

j_gene: TRBJ1-1
abundance: -
d_gene: -
v_gene: TRBV5-1
CDR3aa: CASSAQPPNTEAFF
CDR3nt: TGCGCCAGCAGCGCCCAACCCCCGAACACTGAAGCTTTCTTT

j_gene: TRBJ1-5
abundance: -
d_gene: TRBD1
v_gene: TRBV28
CDR3aa: CASSFGTGSRQPQHF
CDR3nt: TGTGCCAGCAGTTTCGGGACAGGGTCGAGACAGCCCCAGCATTTT

j_gene: TRBJ1-2
abundance: few
d_gene: -
v_gene: TRBV30
CDR3aa: CAWSVGVAIYGYTF
CDR3nt: TGTGCCTGGAGTGTAGGTGTAGCGATCTATGGCTACACCTTC

j_gene: TRBJ2-5
abundance: -
d_gene: TRBD2
v_gene: TRBV7-8
CDR3aa: CASSLGAGVETQYF
CDR3nt: TGTGCCAGCAGCTTAGGAGCGGGAGTAGAGACCCAGTACTTC

j_gene: TRBJ1-6
abundance: -
d_gene: TRBD1
v_gene: TRBV18
CDR3aa: CASSSRTGGDSPLHF
CDR3nt: TGTGCCAGCTCATCACGGACAGGGGGCGATTCACCCCTCCACTTT

j_gene: TRBJ2-7
abundance: -
d_gene: -
v_gene: TRBV19
CDR3aa: CASLRGYEQYF
CDR3nt: TGTGCCAGTCTTAGGGGCTACGAGCAGTACTTC